Following are 17 T cell receptor beta chains from one sample sequenced in a study of shared clonotypes between healthy human individuals. Profiled with immunoSEQ multiplex PCR; TCRdb holds only in-frame clones, not every one. The table has 300,000 to 400,000 clones, approximately 74% seen once. Sequenced: memory CD4+ T cells sorted from blood. Indicated subset: CD45RA-negative fraction. The receptors shown here come from a man aged 25 to 40 in good health.

The chain has TRBV5-4 and TRBJ2-7, with 14 bases aligning to TRBD2. Germline CDR1 SGHNT, CDR2 YYREEE (reference sequence). The length of the CDR3 is 16 residues. The trim removed 4 bases at V and 2 bases at J, leaving 5 bases unmatched. CDR3 region: CASSAGLAGGPYEQYF. The CDR3 DNA reads TGTGCCAGCAGCGCTGGACTAGCGGGAGGACCCTACGAGCAGTACTTC.

V is TRBV10-2 and J is TRBJ1-1, with 7 bases aligning to TRBD1. The germline V gene encodes CDR1 WSHSY and CDR2 SAAADI. Trimming took 7 bases from V and 1 from J; bases not matched to a gene: 6. This CDR3 is built from 14 residues. DNA for the CDR3: TGCGCCAGCATTAACCGGGACAGGAACACTGAAGCTTTCTTT. This gives the protein CASINRDRNTEAFF.

The chain combines TRBV7-9 with TRBJ1-1; D perhaps matches TRBD1 (5 bases). Deletions cut 5 bases from V and 0 bases from J, with 16 bases between. CDR1 and CDR2 (germline): SEHNR, FQNEAQ (reference sequence). This CDR3 spans 16 amino acids. The CDR3: CASSLGEGDLNTEAFF. The CDR3, as DNA: TGTGCCAGCAGCCTAGGGGAGGGCGACTTGAACACTGAAGCTTTCTTT.

As to this clone: The sample contains more than one DNA sequence encoding this CDR3. The chain recombines TRBV5-1 with TRBJ2-5, with 7 bases identical to TRBD2. Germline lookup yields CDR1 SGHRS and CDR2 YFSETQ. The CDR3 covers 14 residues. V shed 4 bases and J 2 bases; nucleotides not matched to a gene: 5. The CDR3 sequence is CASSRGTTQETQYF. CDR3 DNA: TGCGCCAGCAGCCGTGGGACTACACAAGAGACCCAGTACTTC.

This clone was detected a few times. The genes are TRBV27 and TRBJ2-1; TRBD1 matches 11 bases. J lost 6 bases, V lost 8 bases, and 9 bases had no gene match. The germline V gene has CDR1 MNHEY and CDR2 SMNVEV (reference sequence). CDR3 length equals 15 residues. Written as DNA, the CDR3 is TGTGCCAGCTCCCCCGGGACAGGGGGTTCCAATGAGCAGTTCTTC. This codes for CASSPGTGGSNEQFF.

This clone was counted between two and nine times. This sequence joins TRBV10-1 and TRBJ2-1, with 13 bases that match TRBD2. V was pared by 5 bases and J by 9 bases, with 34 bases of the junction left unmatched. The germline CDR1 and CDR2 sequences are WNHNN and SYGVQD (reference sequence). The CDR3 is made up of 24 amino acids. CDR3 sequence reads: CASSMIEDGAGDRGGLAGEGEQFF. The CDR3, as DNA: TGCGCCAGCAGTATGATAGAGGACGGAGCCGGGGACAGGGGAGGACTAGCGGGAGAGGGTGAGCAGTTCTTC.

The chain employs TRBV5-4 and TRBJ2-3; 10 bases agree with TRBD2. Germline trimming cut 4 bases from V and 3 bases from J; bases unmatched to any gene: 2. CDR3 size: 14 residues. CDR1 is SGHNT and CDR2 is YYREEE in the germline V gene (reference sequence). CDR3 DNA sequence: TGTGCCAGCAGCAAGGGACTAGCGACAGATACGCAGTATTTT. Translation: CASSKGLATDTQYF.

This clone was seen only a few times. The chain has TRBV28 and TRBJ2-7; 8 nucleotides agree with TRBD2. The germline gives CDR1 MDHEN, CDR2 SYDVKM. The CDR3 has 14 amino acids. CDR3 sequence: CDLKISGVSYEQYF. CDR3 sequence (DNA): TGTGACCTTAAAATTAGCGGGGTTTCCTACGAGCAGTACTTC.

The chain links TRBV2 to TRBJ2-1; 14 bases fit TRBD2. This CDR3 has 14 residues. J gave up 7 bases and V 11 bases, and 7 bases lay outside the gene matches. CDR1 and CDR2 from the germline V gene are SNHLY and FYNNEI. CDR3 in amino acids: CAASGLAGANEQFF. The CDR3 DNA is TGTGCCGCCTCGGGACTAGCGGGAGCAAATGAGCAGTTCTTC.

This clone has a single count. This chain uses TRBV6-1 with TRBJ2-7; 13 bases map to TRBD2. Trimming at V came to 8 bases and at J to 3 bases, leaving 7 bases not matched to a gene. The CDR3 has 15 residues. CDR1 MNHNS and CDR2 SASEGT come from the germline V gene. The CDR3 DNA reads as TGTGCCAGCGAGACTAGCGGGAGGTTCCTCTACGAGCAGTACTTC. Translating it yields CASETSGRFLYEQYF.

V usage is TRBV18 and J usage is TRBJ2-1; 11 bases are shared with TRBD2. Germline loops: CDR1 KGHSH, CDR2 LQKENI. V dropped 0 bases and J dropped 9; count of bases not matched to a gene: 7. The CDR3 totals 16 residues. CDR3 nucleotide sequence: TGTGCCAGCTCACCACCCGCTAGCGGGAGGTATGGTGAGCAGTTCTTC. Amino acids: CASSPPASGRYGEQFF.

The V call is TRBV27, the J call TRBJ2-3; D is possibly TRBD2 (5 bases). Germline CDR1 reads MNHEY; CDR2 reads SMNVEV (reference sequence). CDR3 size: 17 residues. V was pared by 4 bases and J by 1 base, with 18 bases between. In DNA, the CDR3 is TGTGCCAGCAGTTCAAGACTAAGTAGCGCACGCACAGATACGCAGTATTTT. Translation: CASSSRLSSARTDTQYF.

The chain couples TRBV25-1 to TRBJ2-3; D is undetermined. Trimming shortened V by 1 base and J by 1 base, and 6 bases separated the two germline ends. In germline, CDR1 is MGHDK, CDR2 SYGVNS. The CDR3 is made up of 14 amino acids. For the CDR3, the DNA is TGTGCCAGCAGTGAATTAAGCCGCACAGATACGCAGTATTTT. It encodes CASSELSRTDTQYF.

The J gene is TRBJ2-3, the V gene TRBV7-9; 8 bases align to TRBD2. The CDR3 is 16 amino acids. Trimming at V came to 4 bases and at J to 0 bases, leaving 6 bases not matched to a gene. Germline lookup yields CDR1 SEHNR and CDR2 FQNEAQ (reference sequence). The DNA for the CDR3 is TGTGCCAGCAGCTCGGGACTAGAGAAAAGCACAGATACGCAGTATTTT. Translated: CASSSGLEKSTDTQYF.

This sequence joins TRBV5-1 and TRBJ2-1, with D unclear. The CDR3 extends over 14 amino acids. V lost 2 bases to trimming and J lost 0 bases, with 6 bases between them. CDR1 and CDR2 (germline): SGHRS, YFSETQ. The CDR3 sequence is CASSFLPSYNEQFF. The CDR3 DNA reads as TGCGCCAGCAGCTTTCTCCCCTCCTACAATGAGCAGTTCTTC.

Ten or more counts support this clone. The chain employs TRBV5-1 and TRBJ2-7; 9 bases fit TRBD2. After removal of 0 bases from V and 0 bases from J, the junction contained 7 bases not matched to a gene. Per the germline V gene, CDR1 is SGHRS and CDR2 is YFSETQ. The CDR3 loop spans 17 amino acids. CDR3 in amino acids: CASSLGSAGGVSYEQYF. Here the CDR3 DNA reads TGCGCCAGCAGCTTGGGTTCGGCGGGAGGGGTCTCCTACGAGCAGTACTTC.

The chain recombines TRBV28 with TRBJ1-5; 11 nucleotides align to TRBD1. The CDR3 is 18 residues long. Germline V gene lookup returns CDR1 MDHEN and CDR2 SYDVKM. V dropped 3 bases and J dropped 0; count of bases not matched to a gene: 7. Written as DNA, the CDR3 is TGTGCCAGCAGTTTCAGGACAGGGGGCTTGGGTAGCAATCAGCCCCAGCATTTT. Protein: CASSFRTGGLGSNQPQHF.